The 25 T cell receptor beta chains reported below all come from one sample, sequenced in a study of blood T cell repertoires in COVID-19. Assay: immunoSEQ multiplex PCR; the TCRdb copy retains only in-frame clones and omits some. Of 100,000 to 150,000 clones in the sample, 85% to 90% were seen once. Sequencing was done on a sample of peripheral blood. The origin of the receptors is a woman in her seventies with acute or convalescent COVID-19.

The chain joins TRBV5-4 to TRBJ1-3; D ambiguous. Germline lookup yields CDR1 SGHNT and CDR2 YYREEE (reference sequence). The CDR3 sequence is 15 residues long. Between the trimmed V and J ends, which lost 5 bases and 3 bases, there was a span of 15 bases. This CDR3 reads CASSSVEDFGNTIYF. In DNA form, the CDR3 reads TGTGCCAGCAGTTCCGTGGAAGACTTTGGAAACACCATATATTTT.

V and J are TRBV5-1 and TRBJ2-2; D remains unclear. V was shortened by 0 bases and J by 6 bases, with 3 bases between the two germline ends. The CDR3 is 12 residues long. The germline CDR1 and CDR2 sequences are SGHRS and YFSETQ. CDR3 sequence (DNA): TGCGCCAGCAGCTTGGCGTCCGGGGAGCTGTTTTTT. It codes for CASSLASGELFF.

V gene TRBV5-1 combines with J gene TRBJ2-2, with D tentatively TRBD1 (5 bases). The CDR3 spans 15 residues. Germline V gene data show CDR1 as SGHRS and CDR2 as YFSETQ. Trimming removed 2 bases at V and 6 bases at J, with 14 bases between. Here the CDR3 DNA reads TGCGCCAGCAGCTTATGGGGCCGAGAGTCCGGGGAGCTGTTTTTT. This gives the protein CASSLWGRESGELFF.

This chain joins TRBV10-1 and TRBJ2-2; D is uncertain. The CDR3 is 12 residues long. V was clipped by 5 bases and J by 5 bases, with 6 bases between them. Per germline, CDR1 WNHNN and CDR2 SYGVQD (reference sequence). The CDR3 region has the DNA TGCGCCAGCAGTCCTACTACCGGGGAGCTGTTTTTT. Translating it yields CASSPTTGELFF.

The chain's CDR3 is CASRFGNTEAFF. Written as DNA, the CDR3 is TGCGCCAGCAGATTCGGTAACACTGAAGCTTTCTTT. V and J are TRBV5-1 and TRBJ1-1; unclear D gene. The germline V gene has CDR1 SGHRS and CDR2 YFSETQ. This CDR3 contains 12 residues. Trimming pared 5 bases from V and 2 bases from J, leaving 7 bases between.

The gene calls are TRBV4-1 and TRBJ1-6; possibly TRBD1 for D (6 bases). This CDR3 has 15 residues. Deletions cut 5 bases from V and 0 bases from J, with 8 bases between. CDR1 is MGHRA, CDR2 YSYEKL, per germline. The CDR3 coding sequence is TGCGCCAGCAGCTCAGGGGTCTCCTATAATTCACCCCTCCACTTT. It translates to CASSSGVSYNSPLHF.

The V gene is TRBV3-1 (or the pseudogene TRBV3-2), the J gene TRBJ1-5; no reliable D call. CDR3 length equals 15 residues. Germline V gene data show CDR1 as LGHDT and CDR2 as YNNKEL (reference sequence). Trimming pared 3 bases from V and 3 bases from J, leaving 12 bases between. The CDR3 is CASSQGAGFNQPQHF. Written as DNA, the CDR3 is TGTGCCAGCAGCCAGGGTGCAGGCTTCAATCAGCCCCAGCATTTT.

The chain employs TRBV28 and TRBJ1-2; possibly TRBD1 for D (6 bases). Trimming removed 9 bases from V and 1 base from J, with 9 bases in between. CDR1 and CDR2 (germline): MDHEN, SYDVKM. The CDR3 runs to 12 residues. In DNA, the CDR3 is TGTGCCAGTATGACAGGTAACTATGGCTACACCTTC. Amino acids: CASMTGNYGYTF.

This clone showed up just once. The chain combines TRBV11-1 with TRBJ1-1; D ambiguous. The germline V and J ends were trimmed by 4 bases and 0 bases, with 6 bases remaining between them. Germline CDR1 SGHAT, CDR2 FQDESV (reference sequence). This CDR3 has 13 amino acids. The CDR3 nucleotides are TGTGCCAGCAGCTCTACGGTGAACACTGAAGCTTTCTTT. Translation gives CASSSTVNTEAFF.

This rearrangement joins TRBV6-5 to TRBJ1-1, with 7 bases identical to TRBD1. Germline V gives CDR1 MNHEY, CDR2 SVGAGI. The CDR3 has 13 residues. V shed 10 bases and J 5 bases; nucleotides not matched to a gene: 10. The DNA for the CDR3 is TGTGCCACCTCGACAGGGTCGGTTACTGAAGCTTTCTTT. Translation: CATSTGSVTEAFF.

The chain recombines TRBV27 with TRBJ1-2; D unclear. Germline lookup yields CDR1 MNHEY and CDR2 SMNVEV (reference sequence). This CDR3 spans 13 amino acids. V lost 6 bases and J lost 4, with 12 bases in between. CDR3 nucleotide sequence: TGTGCCAGCAGCCCCGCGGGTTCCTATGGCTACACCTTC. Its protein is CASSPAGSYGYTF.

The CDR3 DNA is TGTGCCAGCAGCCGGACAGGGGGCTATGGCTACACCTTC. It encodes CASSRTGGYGYTF. This chain joins TRBV6-5 and TRBJ1-2; 10 nucleotides agree with TRBD1. The V gene's germline CDR1 is MNHEY and CDR2 SVGAGI. V lost 6 bases and J lost 4; bases outside the gene matches: 2. The CDR3 is 13 residues long.

The chain combines TRBV7-9 with TRBJ1-5; D gene uncertain. Trimming pared 6 bases from V and 7 bases from J, leaving 13 bases between. The CDR3 runs 13 residues. Germline loops: CDR1 SEHNR, CDR2 FQNEAQ (reference sequence). CDR3 sequence: CASSSLSKQPQHF. The DNA of the CDR3 is TGTGCCAGCAGTTCTCTCTCTAAGCAGCCCCAGCATTTT.

Comments on this clone: A junction end diverges from the germline sequence, so it may reflect a read error. V gene TRBV28 combines with J gene TRBJ2-3; D might be TRBD2 (6 bases). The CDR3 loop spans 18 amino acids. In germline, CDR1 is MDHEN, CDR2 SYDVKM. The CDR3 DNA is TGTGCCGGCAGTGACTCACCGGGACTTGGGGGAGGTGCAGATACGCAGTATTTT. The encoded protein is CAGSDSPGLGGGADTQYF. The full variable domain, with the rest looked up from reference TRBV28 and TRBJ2-3, is DVKVTQSSRYLVKRTGEKVFLECVQDMDHENMFWYRQDPGLGLRLIYFSYDVKMKEKGDIPEGYSVSREKKERFSLILESASTNQTSMYLCAGSDSPGLGGGADTQYFGPGTRLTVL.

This clone occurred a few times. The genes are TRBV5-1 and TRBJ2-5; TRBD2 aligns across 7 bases. CDR3 size: 17 residues. V shed 0 bases, J shed 1 base, and the junction held 9 bases outside the gene matches. CDR1 and CDR2 (germline): SGHRS, YFSETQ. In DNA, the CDR3 is TGCGCCAGCAGCTTGGTTTTGGCGGGGGATTCCCAAGAGACCCAGTACTTC. Translation gives CASSLVLAGDSQETQYF.

This sequence joins TRBV7-2 and TRBJ1-2, with D unresolved. In germline, CDR1 is SGHTA, CDR2 FQGNSA. Trimming stripped 5 bases from V and 6 bases from J, with 19 bases between. The CDR3 runs to 15 residues. In nucleotides, the CDR3 is TGTGCCAGCAGCCCAACCCCGTCCCGATCGGATGGCTACACCTTC. It codes for CASSPTPSRSDGYTF.

The rearrangement joins TRBV7-2 to TRBJ2-1, with D possibly being TRBD2 (5 bases). The CDR3 contains 16 residues. Deletions cut 6 bases from V and 1 base from J, with 16 bases between. The V gene's germline CDR1 is SGHTA and CDR2 FQGNSA. As DNA, the CDR3 is TGTGCCAGCAGGCCAAGTGGAGCGGCATCCTACAATGAGCAGTTCTTC. It specifies CASRPSGAASYNEQFF.

The chain carries TRBV5-4 and TRBJ2-5, with 7 positions matching TRBD1. This CDR3 has 17 residues. The J segment lost 4 bases and the V segment lost 3 bases, leaving 15 bases of the junction unmatched. Germline V lookup: CDR1 SGHNT, CDR2 YYREEE (reference sequence). In nucleotides, the CDR3 is TGTGCCAGCAGCTCGCATAAAAGGGGGCCGTCCGGAGAGACCCAGTACTTC. Translation gives CASSSHKRGPSGETQYF.

V usage is TRBV4-1 and J usage is TRBJ2-1; 7 positions agree with TRBD1. Per the germline V gene, CDR1 is MGHRA and CDR2 is YSYEKL. The CDR3 has 16 amino acids. Trimming cost V 2 bases and J 6 bases; bases outside gene matches: 10. In DNA, the CDR3 is TGCGCCAGCAGCCAAACTCGGGACAGAGGTTTCAATGAGCAGTTCTTC. Its protein is CASSQTRDRGFNEQFF.

In this sample, this clone turned up once. The V gene is TRBV18, the J gene TRBJ1-2; D perhaps matches TRBD1 (6 bases). This CDR3 spans 15 amino acids. The germline V gene encodes CDR1 KGHSH and CDR2 LQKENI. Trimming left V 6 bases short and J 2 bases short, with 16 bases between. The CDR3 region is CASSPGTLKNYGYTF. CDR3 sequence (DNA): TGTGCCAGCTCCCCCGGGACACTCAAAAACTATGGCTACACCTTC.

V and J are TRBV19 and TRBJ1-5; D remains unclear. V dropped 5 bases and J dropped 7 bases, with 12 bases sitting between them. Germline loops: CDR1 LNHDA, CDR2 SQIVND (reference sequence). This CDR3 region has 13 residues. The CDR3 spells CASSVVVRQPQHF. The DNA of the CDR3 is TGTGCCAGTAGTGTTGTGGTACGGCAGCCCCAGCATTTT.

On this clone: A junction end diverges from the germline sequence, so it may reflect a read error. V gene TRBV7-9 combines with J gene TRBJ2-1, with D unclear. The CDR3 is 9 residues long. Per the germline V gene, CDR1 is SEHNR and CDR2 is FQNEAQ (reference sequence). The CDR3 DNA reads as TGTGCCAGCAGTGAAGGTGGAGTCTTC. Translation: CASSEGGVF.

The V and J genes are TRBV6-5 and TRBJ2-3; 7 bases agree with TRBD1. Looked up from germline, CDR1 is MNHEY and CDR2 is SVGAGI. Losses at the gene ends were 0 bases for V and 4 bases for J; bases not matched to a gene: 7. The CDR3 has 16 amino acids. CDR3 protein: CASSYSMAQGADTQYF. Here the CDR3 DNA reads TGTGCCAGCAGTTACTCGATGGCGCAGGGGGCAGATACGCAGTATTTT.

The gene calls are TRBV6-6 and TRBJ2-3; weak D call: TRBD2 (6 bases). The CDR3 extends over 14 amino acids. Trimming shortened V by 0 bases and J by 5 bases, and 9 bases separated the two germline ends. Germline CDR1 is MNHNY and CDR2 is SVGAGI (reference sequence). CDR3 amino acids: CASSYSGGGDTQYF. CDR3 nucleotide sequence: TGTGCCAGCAGTTACTCCGGGGGAGGAGATACGCAGTATTTT.

This rearrangement joins TRBV3-1 (or the pseudogene TRBV3-2) to TRBJ2-5; 7 bases agree with TRBD2. Germline V lookup: CDR1 LGHDT, CDR2 YNNKEL (reference sequence). CDR3 length equals 13 residues. The ends lost 3 bases at V and 3 bases at J; junction bases unmatched: 1. CDR3 region: CASSQGGEETQYF. The CDR3 region has the DNA TGTGCCAGCAGCCAGGGGGGGGAAGAGACCCAGTACTTC.